This T cell receptor beta chain stems from a study of blood T cell repertoires in COVID-19 (TCRdb year 2020). General notes on the study: Samples covering the acute and convalescent phases of COVID-19 were provided by collaborators in the United States, Italy and Spain. The prospective study material was composed of cDNA or gDNA derived from T cells, B-cell-depleted T cells, or PBMCs. Subjects who had been exposed to COVID-19, were actively infected with it, or had recovered from it provided the deeply sampled blood TCRbeta repertoires that made up the dataset. The repertoires were released in a freely available public database meant as a resource for research on the immune response to SARS-CoV-2. Samples came from the ongoing ImmuneRACE study (first 160 participants) plus 1,254 subjects from 6 global collaborators. Nearly every sample came with metadata listing a de-identified subject ID, COVID-19 status, age in years and sex. HLA class I and class II types, where available, came from metadata supplied by the sample provider rather than from assay-based typing. The paper as a whole reports these results and caveats: The quantity of clinical and demographic metadata differed by source and by participant and was supplied without curation.

The immunoSEQ Assay, a bias-controlled multiplex PCR, was used to amplify TCRbeta CDR3 regions from genomic DNA. In the source study's methods: Nucleated cell counts per sample were estimated from amplification of reference gene primers within the assay. To quantify the absolute abundance of each unique TCRbeta CDR3 rearrangement, sequence reads were collapsed and filtered. For each sample, productive Simpson clonality was calculated by taking the square root of Simpson's diversity index across productive rearrangements. What TCRdb holds here is the immuneACCESS table cut down to in-frame rearrangements. Part of the clones is not present; checked against another copy, under half of the missing clones reflect an unresolved V gene, and the others are unexplained. V, J and clone size are those of that table, while D and trimming were read from the DNA. The sample has about 81,000 clones on record, more than 75% of them singletons. More than 9% of the sample belongs to the ten largest clones.

Each collaborating institution followed its own protocols to collect whole blood in K2EDTA tubes. Collaborator samples were shipped for TCRbeta analysis as frozen whole blood, isolated PBMCs, or DNA extracted from either sample type. Per the germline V gene, SGHRS is the CDR1 and YFSETQ is the CDR2. V is cut by 3 bases and J by 8 bases, and the space between the germline ends is 20 bases. CDR3 length: 15 amino acids, cysteine to phenylalanine. Just the 45-base CDR3 DNA is kept, in frame starting at base 1. This clone was seen just once. Its antigen remains undetermined. No quality values exist for individual bases; no much larger clone is one base distant.

This clonotype was obtained from a man aged 55 to 69 with acute or convalescent COVID-19. The sequence links TRBV5-1 to TRBJ1-2, and the D gene may be TRBD1, 6 bases matching. Source material: peripheral blood. The DNA reads TGCGCCAGCAGCTGGGGCCAGGACAGCGGCGGGGGCTACACCTTC. The resulting protein is CASSWGQDSGGGYTF.